A selection of T cell receptor beta chains follows, all from one sample in a study of blood T cell repertoires in COVID-19. Profiled with immunoSEQ multiplex PCR; TCRdb holds only in-frame clones, not every one. The profile shows a few hundred thousand clones, around 84% of them singletons. Sequences were obtained from PBMCs or T cells enriched from blood (not recorded which). These receptors came from a woman between 18 and 29 years old who had recovered from COVID-19. The CDR3 runs from the conserved cysteine through the conserved F or W. The order of the fields is J gene, V gene, clone size, D gene, CDR3 protein, CDR3 DNA. The D gene is left open where the match is weak. Some rows have no size entry. The others give once, few or many, or a class for an expanded clone.

j_call: TRBJ2-1
v_call: TRBV7-8
clone_size: -
d_call: -
cdr3_aa: CASSLVQLHAYNEQFF
cdr3_nt: TGTGCCAGCAGCTTAGTACAGCTTCACGCCTACAATGAGCAGTTCTTC

j_call: TRBJ1-5
v_call: TRBV7-9
clone_size: -
d_call: -
cdr3_aa: CASSRTGGPDQPQHF
cdr3_nt: TGTGCCAGCAGCCGCACGGGGGGTCCTGATCAGCCCCAGCATTTT

j_call: TRBJ2-5
v_call: TRBV15
clone_size: few
d_call: TRBD2
cdr3_aa: CATSRLAGGPPETQYF
cdr3_nt: TGTGCCACCAGCAGACTAGCGGGGGGGCCGCCCGAGACCCAGTACTTC

j_call: TRBJ1-1
v_call: TRBV28
clone_size: -
d_call: -
cdr3_aa: CASSAIQGLNTEAFF
cdr3_nt: TGTGCCAGCAGTGCCATCCAGGGATTGAACACTGAAGCTTTCTTT

j_call: TRBJ1-1
v_call: TRBV2
clone_size: -
d_call: TRBD1
cdr3_aa: CASQGDRQGRRETEAFF
cdr3_nt: TGTGCCAGCCAGGGAGATAGACAGGGGAGGAGGGAAACTGAAGCTTTCTTT

j_call: TRBJ1-2
v_call: TRBV2
clone_size: -
d_call: -
cdr3_aa: CASTFTGNYGYTF
cdr3_nt: TGTGCCAGCACCTTCACAGGGAACTATGGCTACACCTTC

j_call: TRBJ2-7
v_call: TRBV3-1/TRBV3-2
clone_size: -
d_call: TRBD2
cdr3_aa: CASSQLERGLFHEQYF
cdr3_nt: TGTGCCAGCAGCCAACTTGAGCGGGGTCTCTTCCACGAGCAGTACTTC

j_call: TRBJ1-2
v_call: TRBV11-2
clone_size: -
d_call: TRBD1
cdr3_aa: CASSLGRYRGGGYGYTF
cdr3_nt: TGTGCCAGCAGCTTAGGCCGTTACAGGGGGGGCGGCTATGGCTACACCTTC

j_call: TRBJ1-5
v_call: TRBV30
clone_size: once
d_call: -
cdr3_aa: CAWSVPGGGPQHF
cdr3_nt: TGTGCCTGGAGTGTACCCGGGGGGGGGCCCCAGCATTTT

j_call: TRBJ1-6
v_call: TRBV28
clone_size: -
d_call: -
cdr3_aa: CASSGRTEPHNSPLHF
cdr3_nt: TGTGCCAGCAGTGGCCGGACAGAACCCCATAATTCACCCCTCCACTTT

j_call: TRBJ1-5
v_call: TRBV7-8
clone_size: -
d_call: TRBD1
cdr3_aa: CASSTGTGYQPQHF
cdr3_nt: TGTGCCAGCAGCACCGGGACAGGGTATCAGCCCCAGCATTTT

j_call: TRBJ1-1
v_call: TRBV7-6
clone_size: few
d_call: -
cdr3_aa: CASSLAGGEGTEAFF
cdr3_nt: TGTGCCAGCAGCTTAGCGGGGGGGGAAGGCACTGAAGCTTTCTTT

j_call: TRBJ2-7
v_call: TRBV27
clone_size: -
d_call: TRBD1
cdr3_aa: CASYPPPGTGGEQYF
cdr3_nt: TGTGCCAGCTACCCGCCCCCGGGGACAGGAGGCGAGCAGTACTTC

j_call: TRBJ2-7
v_call: TRBV28
clone_size: -
d_call: TRBD1
cdr3_aa: CASRGQGTPYEQYF
cdr3_nt: TGTGCCAGCAGGGGACAGGGCACTCCCTACGAGCAGTACTTC

j_call: TRBJ2-7
v_call: TRBV20-1
clone_size: -
d_call: -
cdr3_aa: CSAPRQYEQYF
cdr3_nt: TGCAGTGCCCCACGACAGTACGAGCAGTACTTC

j_call: TRBJ2-7
v_call: TRBV7-3
clone_size: -
d_call: -
cdr3_aa: CASSLMAGPRYEQYF
cdr3_nt: TGTGCCAGCAGCTTAATGGCAGGGCCTCGCTACGAGCAGTACTTC

j_call: TRBJ1-5
v_call: TRBV30
clone_size: -
d_call: -
cdr3_aa: CAWSFENNQPQHF
cdr3_nt: TGTGCCTGGAGTTTCGAGAACAATCAGCCCCAGCATTTT

j_call: TRBJ2-6
v_call: TRBV21-1
clone_size: -
d_call: -
cdr3_aa: CASSNSSSGANVLTF
cdr3_nt: TGTGCCAGCAGCAATTCTAGCTCCGGGGCCAACGTCCTGACTTTC

j_call: TRBJ1-2
v_call: TRBV5-4
clone_size: once
d_call: TRBD1
cdr3_aa: CASSTDRGYYGYTF
cdr3_nt: TGTGCCAGCAGCACCGACAGGGGGTACTATGGCTACACCTTC

j_call: TRBJ2-5
v_call: TRBV29-1
clone_size: -
d_call: TRBD2
cdr3_aa: CSVLGTSGRAGGETQYF
cdr3_nt: TGCAGCGTTTTAGGGACTAGCGGGAGGGCCGGGGGAGAGACCCAGTACTTC

j_call: TRBJ1-4
v_call: TRBV5-1
clone_size: -
d_call: TRBD1
cdr3_aa: CASSYTGVGEKLFF
cdr3_nt: TGCGCCAGCAGTTATACAGGGGTAGGAGAAAAACTGTTTTTT

j_call: TRBJ1-2
v_call: TRBV11-2
clone_size: -
d_call: TRBD1
cdr3_aa: CASSLRGQGAGYTF
cdr3_nt: TGTGCCAGCAGCTTAAGGGGACAGGGGGCTGGCTACACCTTC

j_call: TRBJ2-2
v_call: TRBV19
clone_size: -
d_call: -
cdr3_aa: CASSIKTGRAGELFF
cdr3_nt: TGTGCCAGTAGTATAAAAACAGGGAGGGCCGGGGAGCTGTTTTTT

j_call: TRBJ1-6
v_call: TRBV27
clone_size: -
d_call: TRBD1
cdr3_aa: CASSLQPTGDYSPLHF
cdr3_nt: TGTGCCAGCAGTTTACAGCCCACAGGGGATTATTCACCCCTCCACTTT

j_call: TRBJ2-1
v_call: TRBV19
clone_size: few
d_call: -
cdr3_aa: CASSRLGYNEQFF
cdr3_nt: TGTGCCAGTAGTCGACTAGGATACAATGAGCAGTTCTTC

j_call: TRBJ1-2
v_call: TRBV7-8
clone_size: -
d_call: -
cdr3_aa: CASSLAGGADGYTF
cdr3_nt: TGTGCCAGCAGCTTAGCTGGAGGGGCGGATGGCTACACCTTC

j_call: TRBJ1-6
v_call: TRBV27
clone_size: once
d_call: -
cdr3_aa: CASSLKGVSYYNSPLHF
cdr3_nt: TGTGCCAGCAGTTTAAAAGGGGTGAGCTACTATAATTCACCCCTCCACTTT

j_call: TRBJ1-1
v_call: TRBV9
clone_size: -
d_call: -
cdr3_aa: CASSPQGMNTEAFF
cdr3_nt: TGTGCCAGCAGCCCTCAGGGGATGAACACTGAAGCTTTCTTT

j_call: TRBJ2-7
v_call: TRBV28
clone_size: -
d_call: -
cdr3_aa: CASSQQGSHEQYF
cdr3_nt: TGTGCCAGCTCACAACAGGGAAGCCACGAGCAGTACTTC

j_call: TRBJ2-3
v_call: TRBV2
clone_size: -
d_call: TRBD2
cdr3_aa: CASSGREGDTQYF
cdr3_nt: TGTGCCAGCAGTGGGCGGGAGGGAGATACGCAGTATTTT

j_call: TRBJ2-3
v_call: TRBV25-1
clone_size: -
d_call: TRBD2
cdr3_aa: CASSEWTGLAGNTDTQYF
cdr3_nt: TGTGCCAGCAGTGAATGGACGGGACTAGCGGGGAACACAGATACGCAGTATTTT

j_call: TRBJ2-1
v_call: TRBV6-5
clone_size: -
d_call: TRBD1
cdr3_aa: CASSSIPGQGLDEQFF
cdr3_nt: TGTGCCAGCAGTTCCATCCCGGGACAGGGCCTCGATGAGCAGTTCTTC

j_call: TRBJ1-2
v_call: TRBV12-5
clone_size: -
d_call: TRBD1
cdr3_aa: CASDRGWDYGYTF
cdr3_nt: TGTGCTAGTGACAGGGGGTGGGACTATGGCTACACCTTC

j_call: TRBJ1-4
v_call: TRBV5-1
clone_size: -
d_call: -
cdr3_aa: CASSLSVGEDEKLFF
cdr3_nt: TGCGCCAGCAGCTTGTCTGTCGGAGAGGATGAAAAACTGTTTTTT

j_call: TRBJ1-4
v_call: TRBV27
clone_size: -
d_call: -
cdr3_aa: CASRRGWNEKLFF
cdr3_nt: TGTGCCAGCAGAAGGGGGTGGAATGAAAAACTGTTTTTT

j_call: TRBJ2-2
v_call: TRBV5-6
clone_size: -
d_call: TRBD1
cdr3_aa: CASSSPGTGGAGGELFF
cdr3_nt: TGTGCCAGCAGCTCGCCCGGTACAGGGGGCGCGGGCGGGGAGCTGTTTTTT

j_call: TRBJ1-2
v_call: TRBV27
clone_size: -
d_call: -
cdr3_aa: CASRLQGSDYGYTF
cdr3_nt: TGTGCCAGCAGGCTGCAGGGCTCGGACTATGGCTACACCTTC

j_call: TRBJ1-4
v_call: TRBV27
clone_size: -
d_call: -
cdr3_aa: CASSLLAPSTNEKLFF
cdr3_nt: TGTGCCAGCAGTTTATTGGCCCCATCAACTAATGAAAAACTGTTTTTT

j_call: TRBJ2-1
v_call: TRBV5-1
clone_size: -
d_call: TRBD1
cdr3_aa: CASRLTGGNEQFF
cdr3_nt: TGCGCCAGCAGGTTGACAGGGGGCAATGAGCAGTTCTTC

j_call: TRBJ2-3
v_call: TRBV19
clone_size: -
d_call: TRBD2
cdr3_aa: CASSIDGASGLDTQYF
cdr3_nt: TGTGCCAGTAGTATAGATGGGGCTAGCGGGCTAGATACGCAGTATTTT

j_call: TRBJ1-2
v_call: TRBV5-1
clone_size: -
d_call: -
cdr3_aa: CASSLEPNYGYTF
cdr3_nt: TGCGCCAGCAGCTTGGAGCCCAACTATGGCTACACCTTC

j_call: TRBJ1-5
v_call: TRBV28
clone_size: -
d_call: -
cdr3_aa: CASSLSGDNQPQHF
cdr3_nt: TGTGCCAGCAGTTTATCAGGGGACAATCAGCCCCAGCATTTT

j_call: TRBJ2-2
v_call: TRBV3-1/TRBV3-2
clone_size: -
d_call: TRBD2
cdr3_aa: CATTGLAGVGELFF
cdr3_nt: TGTGCCACAACGGGACTAGCGGGAGTCGGGGAGCTGTTTTTT

j_call: TRBJ1-1
v_call: TRBV5-1
clone_size: -
d_call: TRBD1
cdr3_aa: CASSPGGLGKTEAFF
cdr3_nt: TGCGCCAGCAGCCCAGGGGGCTTAGGAAAAACTGAAGCTTTCTTT

j_call: TRBJ1-1
v_call: TRBV5-4
clone_size: -
d_call: TRBD1
cdr3_aa: CASSATGVTEAFF
cdr3_nt: TGTGCCAGCAGCGCGACAGGGGTTACTGAAGCTTTCTTT

j_call: TRBJ1-2
v_call: TRBV28
clone_size: -
d_call: -
cdr3_aa: CASSLGQGPYGYTF
cdr3_nt: TGTGCCAGCAGTTTAGGGCAGGGTCCCTATGGCTACACCTTC

j_call: TRBJ2-2
v_call: TRBV5-1
clone_size: -
d_call: -
cdr3_aa: CASRDSGPTGELFF
cdr3_nt: TGCGCCAGCAGGGACTCTGGGCCTACCGGGGAGCTGTTTTTT

j_call: TRBJ1-4
v_call: TRBV6-5
clone_size: -
d_call: -
cdr3_aa: CASSLGGTLFF
cdr3_nt: TGTGCCAGCTCCCTGGGGGGGACACTGTTTTTT

j_call: TRBJ2-7
v_call: TRBV28
clone_size: -
d_call: TRBD1
cdr3_aa: CASSQSDRGTYEQYF
cdr3_nt: TGTGCCAGCAGTCAATCGGACAGGGGTACCTACGAGCAGTACTTC

j_call: TRBJ2-2
v_call: TRBV1
clone_size: -
d_call: -
cdr3_aa: CTSSPYHGTGGTGELFF
cdr3_nt: TGCACCAGCAGCCCCTATCACGGGACAGGGGGGACCGGGGAGCTGTTTTTT

j_call: TRBJ1-1
v_call: TRBV7-9
clone_size: -
d_call: TRBD1
cdr3_aa: CASSSPGTGATEAFF
cdr3_nt: TGTGCCAGCAGCTCTCCCGGGACAGGGGCCACTGAAGCTTTCTTT

j_call: TRBJ2-7
v_call: TRBV28
clone_size: -
d_call: TRBD1
cdr3_aa: CASSPRGTGSYEQYF
cdr3_nt: TGTGCCAGCAGTCCTCGCGGGACAGGGAGCTACGAGCAGTACTTC

j_call: TRBJ1-2
v_call: TRBV19
clone_size: -
d_call: TRBD1
cdr3_aa: CASTQTDRAYYGYTF
cdr3_nt: TGTGCCAGTACCCAGACGGACAGGGCGTACTATGGCTACACCTTC

j_call: TRBJ2-3
v_call: TRBV19
clone_size: -
d_call: TRBD1
cdr3_aa: CASSSSGTGGGTDTQYF
cdr3_nt: TGTGCCAGTAGTTCTTCCGGGACAGGGGGTGGCACAGATACGCAGTATTTT